Presented here are 28 T cell receptor beta chains from one specimen sequenced in a study of blood T cell repertoires in COVID-19. Sequencing was performed with immunoSEQ multiplex PCR; in TCRdb, only in-frame clones are kept and a portion is missing. The repertoire holds roughly 100,000 clones, with roughly four fifths as singletons. The source material was peripheral blood. All receptors derive from a woman aged 65 to 85 with acute or convalescent COVID-19.

This sequence joins TRBV3-1 (or the pseudogene TRBV3-2) and TRBJ2-4, with TRBD2 matching over 9 bases. V lost 1 base to trimming and J lost 1 base; unmatched junction nucleotides: 5. CDR1 and CDR2 from the germline V gene are LGHDT and YNNKEL (reference sequence). CDR3 length: 17 residues. This CDR3 reads CASSQGGGGAAKNIQYF. CDR3 bases: TGTGCCAGCAGCCAAGGTGGCGGGGGGGCCGCCAAAAACATTCAGTACTTC.

V gene TRBV5-1 combines with J gene TRBJ2-2; 7 positions match TRBD2. CDR3 length: 15 residues. The germline V gene has CDR1 SGHRS and CDR2 YFSETQ. J lost 6 bases, V lost 2 bases, and 7 bases had no gene match. Here the CDR3 reads CASSFPSGVAGELFF. CDR3 bases: TGCGCCAGCAGCTTCCCAAGCGGGGTAGCCGGGGAGCTGTTTTTT. Combining the CDR3 with reference TRBV5-1 and TRBJ2-2 gives the whole variable domain KAGVTQTPRYLIKTRGQQVTLSCSPISGHRSVSWYQQTPGQGLQFLFEYFSETQRNKGNFPGRFSGRQFSNSRSEMNVSTLELGDSALYLCASSFPSGVAGELFFGEGSRLTVL.

V gene TRBV27 combines with J gene TRBJ1-2; TRBD1 matches 10 bases. V dropped 3 bases and J dropped 4; count of bases not matched to a gene: 5. CDR3 size: 15 residues. CDR1 is MNHEY, CDR2 SMNVEV, per germline (reference sequence). The CDR3 nucleotides read TGTGCCAGCAGTTTCGGGACAGGGGAGGCCTATGGCTACACCTTC. Its translation is CASSFGTGEAYGYTF.

The J gene is TRBJ1-4, the V gene TRBV30; unclear D gene. Germline V gene lookup returns CDR1 GTSNPN and CDR2 SVGIG (reference sequence). This CDR3 has 15 residues. V dropped 2 bases and J dropped 0 bases, with 10 bases sitting between them. CDR3 coding DNA: TGTGCCTGGAGTTTCGGTGTCACAACTAATGAAAAACTGTTTTTT. Translating gives CAWSFGVTTNEKLFF.

The CDR3 is CATSEVGGNEQFF. The CDR3 nucleotides read TGTGCCACCAGTGAGGTAGGGGGCAATGAGCAGTTCTTC. The chain couples TRBV24-1 to TRBJ2-1, with a tentative D call TRBD1 (6 bases). The CDR3 is 13 amino acids. Per the germline V gene, CDR1 is KGHDR and CDR2 is SFDVKD. The germline V and J ends were trimmed by 4 bases and 6 bases, with 9 bases remaining between them.

This clone was counted a few times. The genes are TRBV11-2 and TRBJ2-7, with 8 bases lining up with TRBD2. The V gene's germline CDR1 is SGHAT and CDR2 FQNNGV. The junction had 11 bases not matched to a gene; V was cut back by 6 bases and J by 4 bases. This CDR3 comprises 15 residues. The CDR3 here is CASRDLRGGGYEQYF. The CDR3 bases are TGTGCCAGCAGAGACCTCCGGGGGGGCGGTTACGAGCAGTACTTC.

The J gene is TRBJ2-1, the V gene TRBV29-1; 9 positions agree with TRBD2. Per germline, CDR1 SQVTM and CDR2 ANQGSEA. V trimming: 4 bases; J trimming: 0 bases; junction bases outside the gene matches: 7. This CDR3 spans 16 amino acids. CDR3 in DNA: TGCAGCGTTGTAGGAACTAGCGGGTCCTCCTACAATGAGCAGTTCTTC. Amino acids: CSVVGTSGSSYNEQFF.

The chain carries TRBV11-2 and TRBJ2-6, with D perhaps matching TRBD2 (5 bases). V was pared by 5 bases and J by 1 base, with 12 bases between. CDR3 size: 16 residues. Germline CDR1 SGHAT, CDR2 FQNNGV. CDR3 residues: CASSTRTFSGANVLTF. The CDR3, as DNA: TGTGCCAGCAGCACTAGGACCTTTTCTGGGGCCAACGTCCTGACTTTC.

The sample holds a few counts of this clone. The chain carries TRBV5-8 and TRBJ2-2, with TRBD2 as a possible D gene (5 bases). The CDR3 is 16 residues long. Deletions cut 0 bases from V and 4 bases from J, with 13 bases between. Germline V lookup: CDR1 SGHTS, CDR2 YDEGEE. CDR3 coding DNA: TGTGCCAGCAGCTTGGGGGTGGACTTCTTCACCGGGGAGCTGTTTTTT. Protein: CASSLGVDFFTGELFF.

The chain employs TRBV9 and TRBJ2-2, with D perhaps TRBD2 (6 bases). The CDR3 runs 14 residues. The germline CDR1 and CDR2 sequences are SGDLS and YYNGEE. Between the trimmed V and J ends, which lost 0 bases and 8 bases, there was a span of 11 bases. CDR3 nucleotide sequence: TGTGCCAGCAGCGTAGTGCGGCGGGGAGGGGAGCTGTTTTTT. Translating it yields CASSVVRRGGELFF.

CDR3 in amino acids: CASSQPTPGQPYYGYTF. CDR3 bases: TGTGCCAGCAGTCAACCCACCCCGGGACAGCCATACTATGGCTACACCTTC. The gene calls are TRBV6-2 or TRBV6-3 and TRBJ1-2, with 7 bases fitting TRBD1. This CDR3 region has 17 residues. After removal of 5 bases from V and 3 bases from J, the junction contained 15 bases not matched to a gene. Germline CDR1 MNHEY, CDR2 SVGEGT.

V and J are TRBV7-8 and TRBJ1-4; unclear D gene. The CDR3 extends over 15 amino acids. CDR1 and CDR2 (germline): SGHVS, FQNEAQ. V lost 2 bases and J 1 base, leaving 8 bases between the germline ends. The CDR3 nucleotides are TGTGCCAGCAGCTTAACGGCGGGAACTAATGAAAAACTGTTTTTT. Translation gives CASSLTAGTNEKLFF.

This clone was seen only once. This chain joins TRBV27 and TRBJ1-2; D gene unclear. V gave up 0 bases and J gave up 2 bases, with 7 bases separating them. Looked up from germline, CDR1 is MNHEY and CDR2 is SMNVEV (reference sequence). CDR3 length: 14 amino acids. The CDR3 DNA is TGTGCCAGCAGTTTATCGGTTCAGAACTATGGCTACACCTTC. This sequence encodes CASSLSVQNYGYTF.

J is TRBJ1-1 and V is TRBV6-2 or TRBV6-3; 7 bases fit TRBD1. CDR3 length: 17 residues. Germline V gives CDR1 MNHEY, CDR2 SVGEGT. The V gene end was trimmed by 2 bases and the J gene end by 1 base; junction bases not matched to a gene: 10. The CDR3 loop is CASSYPRGGAENTEAFF. DNA of the CDR3: TGTGCCAGCAGTTACCCTCGAGGGGGCGCGGAGAACACTGAAGCTTTCTTT.

This clone has just a few counts. The chain recombines TRBV2 with TRBJ1-1, with TRBD1 as a possible D gene (5 bases). CDR1 and CDR2 (germline): SNHLY, FYNNEI. This CDR3 is 14 amino acids long. Trimming left V 7 bases short and J 5 bases short, with 17 bases between. The CDR3 reads CASTELRGVTEAFF. In DNA, the CDR3 is TGTGCCAGCACGGAACTCCGGGGGGTGACTGAAGCTTTCTTT.

The chain carries TRBV4-1 and TRBJ2-2, with 12 bases identical to TRBD2. CDR1 and CDR2 (germline): MGHRA, YSYEKL. V lost 5 bases to trimming and J lost 4 bases; unmatched junction nucleotides: 5. The CDR3 totals 16 residues. The CDR3 DNA sequence: TGCGCCAGCAGCTTCGGACTAGCGGGATTCACCGGGGAGCTGTTTTTT. Translation: CASSFGLAGFTGELFF.

V and J are TRBV19 and TRBJ2-3, with 7 bases lining up with TRBD2. Germline trimming cut 6 bases from V and 4 bases from J; bases unmatched to any gene: 7. CDR3 length equals 14 residues. CDR1 is LNHDA and CDR2 is SQIVND in the germline V gene (reference sequence). The DNA of the CDR3 is TGTGCCAGTAGGCTCCACCGGGAGGCAGATACGCAGTATTTT. Its protein product is CASRLHREADTQYF.

The gene calls are TRBV30 and TRBJ1-2, with D tentatively TRBD1 (5 bases). Germline V lookup: CDR1 GTSNPN, CDR2 SVGIG (reference sequence). With 5 bases removed from V and 4 bases from J, the gap between germline ends came to 11 bases. This CDR3 is built from 12 residues. The CDR3 spells CAWFDSFYGYTF. CDR3 bases: TGTGCCTGGTTCGACAGCTTCTATGGCTACACCTTC.

CDR3 DNA: TGTGCCAGCTCCTCCCGGGAGGGTAATGAGCAGTTCTTC. Translating gives CASSSREGNEQFF. The rearrangement links TRBV5-4 to TRBJ2-1; 8 nucleotides agree with TRBD2. CDR3 length equals 13 residues. Germline CDR1 is SGHNT and CDR2 is YYREEE (reference sequence). V trimming: 7 bases; J trimming: 7 bases; junction bases outside the gene matches: 7.

The chain couples TRBV29-1 to TRBJ2-5; D might be TRBD1 (6 bases). Germline loops: CDR1 SQVTM, CDR2 ANQGSEA. V was shortened by 4 bases and J by 2 bases, with 11 bases between the two germline ends. CDR3 length equals 13 residues. The CDR3: CSVAGGTQETQYF. In DNA form, the CDR3 reads TGCAGCGTTGCTGGGGGCACGCAAGAGACCCAGTACTTC. The full variable domain, rest sourced from reference TRBV29-1 and TRBJ2-5, is SAVISQKPSRDICQRGTSLTIQCQVDSQVTMMFWYRQQPGQSLTLIATANQGSEATYESGFVIDKFPISRPNLTFSTLTVSNMSPEDSSIYLCSVAGGTQETQYFGPGTRLLVL.

The rearrangement joins TRBV7-2 to TRBJ2-1, with 14 positions matching TRBD2. CDR1 is SGHTA and CDR2 is FQGNSA in the germline V gene. The CDR3 totals 15 residues. V gave up 7 bases and J gave up 8 bases; unmatched junction bases: 7. The CDR3 DNA is TGTGCCAGCACCGAGACTAGCGGGAGGGGTCATGAGCAGTTCTTC. It codes for CASTETSGRGHEQFF.

This chain links TRBV25-1 with TRBJ2-7; D possibly corresponds to TRBD2 (6 bases). With 2 bases removed from V and 1 base from J, the gap between germline ends came to 12 bases. This CDR3 is 15 amino acids long. CDR1 MGHDK and CDR2 SYGVNS come from the germline V gene. The CDR3 region has the DNA TGTGCCAGCAGTGAAACGGGAGCTTTATCCTACGAGCAGTACTTC. It is translated as CASSETGALSYEQYF.

This clone was seen just once. The rearrangement uses TRBV5-1 and TRBJ1-2; 8 bases are a match to TRBD1. The CDR3 loop spans 14 amino acids. Germline assignment: CDR1 SGHRS and CDR2 YFSETQ. V lost 4 bases, J lost 3 bases, and 5 bases stayed unmatched. The DNA of the CDR3 is TGCGCCAGCAGCGGACAGGGTGTGGACTATGGCTACACCTTC. This translates into CASSGQGVDYGYTF.

The gene calls are TRBV2 and TRBJ2-5; TRBD2 matches at 12 bases. The V gene end was trimmed by 1 base and the J gene end by 3 bases; junction bases not matched to a gene: 9. Germline V gene sequence: CDR1 SNHLY, CDR2 FYNNEI. The CDR3 sequence is 18 residues long. The CDR3 is CASSEGASGRAGEETQYF. CDR3 DNA: TGTGCCAGCAGTGAAGGAGCTAGCGGGAGGGCCGGGGAAGAGACCCAGTACTTC. Variable domain in full (rest from reference TRBV2 and TRBJ2-5): EPEVTQTPSHQVTQMGQEVILRCVPISNHLYFYWYRQILGQKVEFLVSFYNNEISEKSEIFDDQFSVERPDGSNFTLKIRSTKLEDSAMYFCASSEGASGRAGEETQYFGPGTRLLVL.

In its sample, this clone was seen a few times. The chain recombines TRBV6-2 or TRBV6-3 with TRBJ2-1; 8 nucleotides agree with TRBD2. In germline, CDR1 is MNHEY, CDR2 SVGEGT. The CDR3 totals 17 residues. The V gene end was trimmed by 0 bases and the J gene end by 5 bases; junction bases not matched to a gene: 9. CDR3 in DNA: TGTGCCAGCAGTTACTCGCCGCTAGCGGGTATCCACAATGAGCAGTTCTTC. It encodes CASSYSPLAGIHNEQFF.

The chain carries TRBV7-9 and TRBJ2-2; a possible D gene is TRBD1 (6 bases). Germline values: CDR1 SEHNR, CDR2 FQNEAQ (reference sequence). This CDR3 has 16 residues. Trimming left V 1 base short and J 4 bases short, with 13 bases between. CDR3: CASSLDRSRGTGELFF. CDR3 DNA: TGTGCCAGCAGCTTAGACAGGTCCAGGGGCACCGGGGAGCTGTTTTTT.

This clone was detected a few times. V gene TRBV7-8 combines with J gene TRBJ2-7; 7 positions agree with TRBD1. This CDR3 is 15 amino acids long. Germline CDR1 and CDR2: SGHVS and FQNEAQ. With V trimmed by 4 bases and J by 7 bases, 13 bases remained unmatched. In DNA, the CDR3 is TGTGCCAGCAGCTCCGGGACAGACGGAGCGCGGGAGCAGTACTTC. Its translation: CASSSGTDGAREQYF.

This clone was counted only a few times. The chain couples TRBV3-1 (or the pseudogene TRBV3-2) to TRBJ2-2, with D maybe TRBD1 (5 bases). V gave up 4 bases and J gave up 2 bases, with 11 bases separating them. Germline V lookup: CDR1 LGHDT, CDR2 YNNKEL (reference sequence). The CDR3 is made up of 15 amino acids. In DNA form, the CDR3 reads TGTGCCAGCAGCCGAGCAGGACAAAACACCGGGGAGCTGTTTTTT. This gives the protein CASSRAGQNTGELFF.